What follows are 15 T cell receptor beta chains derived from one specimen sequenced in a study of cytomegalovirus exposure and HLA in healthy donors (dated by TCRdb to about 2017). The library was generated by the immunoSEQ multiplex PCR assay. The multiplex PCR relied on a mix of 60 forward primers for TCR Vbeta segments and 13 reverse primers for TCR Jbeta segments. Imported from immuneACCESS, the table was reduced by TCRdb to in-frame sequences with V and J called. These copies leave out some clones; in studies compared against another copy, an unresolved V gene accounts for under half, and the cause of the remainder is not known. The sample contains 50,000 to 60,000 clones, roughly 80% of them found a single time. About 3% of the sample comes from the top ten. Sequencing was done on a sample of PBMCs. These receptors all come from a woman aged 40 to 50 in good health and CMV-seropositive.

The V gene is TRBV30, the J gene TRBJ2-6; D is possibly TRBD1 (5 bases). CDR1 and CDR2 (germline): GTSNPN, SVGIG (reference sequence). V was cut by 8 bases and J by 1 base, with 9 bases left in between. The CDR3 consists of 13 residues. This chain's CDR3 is CAGHKSGANVLTF. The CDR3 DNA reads TGTGCCGGACACAAGTCTGGGGCCAACGTCCTGACTTTC. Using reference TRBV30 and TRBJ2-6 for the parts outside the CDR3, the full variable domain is SQTIHQWPATLVQPVGSPLSLECTVEGTSNPNLYWYRQAAGRGLQLLFYSVGIGQISSEVPQNLSASRPQDRQFILSSKKLLLSDSGFYLCAGHKSGANVLTFGAGSRLTVL.

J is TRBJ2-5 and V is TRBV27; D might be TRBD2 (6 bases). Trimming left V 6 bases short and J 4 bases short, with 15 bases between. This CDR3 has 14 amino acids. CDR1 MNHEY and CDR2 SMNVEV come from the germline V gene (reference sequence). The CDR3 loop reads CASSGSWVGETQYF. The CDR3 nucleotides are TGTGCCAGCAGCGGGAGCTGGGTCGGAGAGACCCAGTACTTC.

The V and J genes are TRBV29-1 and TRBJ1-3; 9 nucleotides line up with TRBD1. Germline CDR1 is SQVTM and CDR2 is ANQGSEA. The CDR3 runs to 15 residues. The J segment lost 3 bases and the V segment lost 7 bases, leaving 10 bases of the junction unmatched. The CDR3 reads CSAGDRVHLGNTIYF. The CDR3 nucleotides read TGCAGCGCCGGGGACAGGGTACACCTTGGAAACACCATATATTTT.

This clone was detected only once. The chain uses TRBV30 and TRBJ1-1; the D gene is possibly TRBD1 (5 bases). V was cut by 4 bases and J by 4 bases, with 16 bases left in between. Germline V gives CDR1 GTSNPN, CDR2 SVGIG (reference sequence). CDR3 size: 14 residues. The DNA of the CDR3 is TGTGCCTGGATGGTAAAGGGACTTAGCACTGAAGCTTTCTTT. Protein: CAWMVKGLSTEAFF.

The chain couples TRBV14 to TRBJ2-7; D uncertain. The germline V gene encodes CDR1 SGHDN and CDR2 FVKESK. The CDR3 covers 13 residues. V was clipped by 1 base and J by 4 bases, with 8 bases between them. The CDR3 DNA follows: TGTGCCAGCAGCCAAGTGTCTAGATACGAGCAGTACTTC. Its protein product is CASSQVSRYEQYF. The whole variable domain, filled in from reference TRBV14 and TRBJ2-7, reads EAGVTQFPSHSVIEKGQTVTLRCDPISGHDNLYWYRRVMGKEIKFLLHFVKESKQDESGMPNNRFLAERTGGTYSTLKVQPAELEDSGVYFCASSQVSRYEQYFGPGTRLTVT.

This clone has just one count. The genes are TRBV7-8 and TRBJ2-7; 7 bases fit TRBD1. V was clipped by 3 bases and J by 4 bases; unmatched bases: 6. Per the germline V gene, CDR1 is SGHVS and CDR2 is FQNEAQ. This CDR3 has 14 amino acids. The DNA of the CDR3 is TGTGCCAGCAGCTTGAGACAGGGTCTATACGAGCAGTACTTC. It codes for CASSLRQGLYEQYF. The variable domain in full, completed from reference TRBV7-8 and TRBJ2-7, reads GAGVSQSPRYKVAKRGQDVALRCDPISGHVSLFWYQQALGQGPEFLTYFQNEAQLDKSGLPSDRFFAERPEGSVSTLKIQRTQQEDSAVYLCASSLRQGLYEQYFGPGTRLTVT.

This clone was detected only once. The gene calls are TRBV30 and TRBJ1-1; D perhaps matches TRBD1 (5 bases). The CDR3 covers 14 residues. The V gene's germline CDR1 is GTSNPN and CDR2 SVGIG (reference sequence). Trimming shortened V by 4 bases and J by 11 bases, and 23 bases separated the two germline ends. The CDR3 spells CAWIGSRAIGSAFF. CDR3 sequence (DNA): TGTGCCTGGATAGGTAGCAGGGCTATTGGTAGTGCTTTCTTT.

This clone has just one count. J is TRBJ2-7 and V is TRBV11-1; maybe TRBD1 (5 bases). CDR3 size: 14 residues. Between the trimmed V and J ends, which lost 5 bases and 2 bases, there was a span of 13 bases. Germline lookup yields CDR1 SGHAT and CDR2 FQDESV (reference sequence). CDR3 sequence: CASSRREPPYEQYF. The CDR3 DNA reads TGTGCCAGCAGCCGCAGGGAACCCCCCTACGAGCAGTACTTC.

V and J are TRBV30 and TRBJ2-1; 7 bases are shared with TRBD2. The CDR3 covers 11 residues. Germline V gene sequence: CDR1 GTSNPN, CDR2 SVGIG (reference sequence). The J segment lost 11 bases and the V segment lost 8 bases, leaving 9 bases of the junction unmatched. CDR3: CAHQAGTKQFF. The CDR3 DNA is TGTGCCCACCAAGCCGGGACTAAGCAGTTCTTC.

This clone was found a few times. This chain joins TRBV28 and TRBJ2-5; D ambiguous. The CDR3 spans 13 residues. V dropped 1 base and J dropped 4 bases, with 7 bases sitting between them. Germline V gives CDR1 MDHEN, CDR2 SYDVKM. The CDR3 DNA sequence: TGTGCCAGCAGTTTATCTGGGCCAGAGACCCAGTACTTC. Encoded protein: CASSLSGPETQYF.

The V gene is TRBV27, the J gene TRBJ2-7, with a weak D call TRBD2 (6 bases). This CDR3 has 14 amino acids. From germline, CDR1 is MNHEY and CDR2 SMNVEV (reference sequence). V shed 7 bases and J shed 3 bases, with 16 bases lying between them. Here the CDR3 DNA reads TGTGCCAGCAACAAGGAGGGGCAAGTCTACGAGCAGTACTTC. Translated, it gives CASNKEGQVYEQYF.

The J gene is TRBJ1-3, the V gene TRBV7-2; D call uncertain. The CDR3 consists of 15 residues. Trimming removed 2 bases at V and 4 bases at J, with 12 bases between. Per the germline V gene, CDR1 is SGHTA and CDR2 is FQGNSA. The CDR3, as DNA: TGTGCCAGCAGCTTATTCACGGGGTTAGGAAACACCATATATTTT. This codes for CASSLFTGLGNTIYF.

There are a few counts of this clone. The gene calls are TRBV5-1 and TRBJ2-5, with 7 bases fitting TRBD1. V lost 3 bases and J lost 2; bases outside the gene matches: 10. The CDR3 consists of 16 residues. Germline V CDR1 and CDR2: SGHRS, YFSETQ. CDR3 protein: CASSSDSQGPQETQYF. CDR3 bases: TGCGCCAGCAGCTCCGACTCACAGGGGCCACAAGAGACCCAGTACTTC. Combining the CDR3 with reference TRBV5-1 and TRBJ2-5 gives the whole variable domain KAGVTQTPRYLIKTRGQQVTLSCSPISGHRSVSWYQQTPGQGLQFLFEYFSETQRNKGNFPGRFSGRQFSNSRSEMNVSTLELGDSALYLCASSSDSQGPQETQYFGPGTRLLVL.

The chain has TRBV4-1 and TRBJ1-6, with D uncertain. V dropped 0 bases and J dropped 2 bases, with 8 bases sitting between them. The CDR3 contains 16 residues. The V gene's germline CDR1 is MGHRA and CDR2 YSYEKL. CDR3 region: CASSQDGQAYNSPLHF. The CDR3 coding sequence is TGCGCCAGCAGCCAAGATGGGCAGGCCTATAATTCACCCCTCCACTTT.

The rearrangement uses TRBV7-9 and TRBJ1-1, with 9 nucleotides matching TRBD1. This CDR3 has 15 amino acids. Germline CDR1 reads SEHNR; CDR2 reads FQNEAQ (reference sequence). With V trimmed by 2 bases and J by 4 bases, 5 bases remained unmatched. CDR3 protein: CASSLMGQGSTEAFF. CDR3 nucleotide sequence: TGTGCCAGCAGCTTAATGGGACAGGGATCCACTGAAGCTTTCTTT.